These 25 T cell receptor beta chains share one sample of origin, sequenced in a study of blood T cell repertoires in COVID-19. The data were produced by immunoSEQ multiplex PCR, yet TCRdb's version contains in-frame clones alone and is incomplete. The table has about 210,000 clones, approximately 80% seen once. The sequenced sample consisted of PBMCs or T cells enriched from blood (not recorded which). These receptors were collected from a middle-aged man who had recovered from COVID-19.

The J gene is TRBJ2-3, the V gene TRBV29-1; no reliable D call. The germline gives CDR1 SQVTM, CDR2 ANQGSEA. The CDR3 runs 15 residues. With 1 base removed from V and 0 bases from J, the gap between germline ends came to 11 bases. CDR3 nucleotides: TGCAGCGTTGAAGGTCTCACAGATAGCACAGATACGCAGTATTTT. It codes for CSVEGLTDSTDTQYF.

The CDR3 region is CATSDILADQETQYF. CDR3 DNA: TGTGCCACCAGTGATATACTAGCGGACCAAGAGACCCAGTACTTC. The chain combines TRBV24-1 with TRBJ2-5, with TRBD2 matching over 8 bases. The germline V gene encodes CDR1 KGHDR and CDR2 SFDVKD. With V trimmed by 3 bases and J by 0 bases, 2 bases remained unmatched. CDR3 length equals 15 residues.

This rearrangement joins TRBV3-1 (or the pseudogene TRBV3-2) to TRBJ2-1, with 10 bases that match TRBD1. Germline V gene lookup returns CDR1 LGHDT and CDR2 YNNKEL (reference sequence). J lost 4 bases, V lost 6 bases, and 9 bases had no gene match. This CDR3 spans 16 amino acids. CDR3 sequence (DNA): TGTGCCAGCAGTCATTCGGGGGGACAGGGGTACAATGAGCAGTTCTTC. Amino acid sequence: CASSHSGGQGYNEQFF.

In nucleotides, the CDR3 is TGTGCCAGCAGCTTATTACAACAGGGACCCTACGAGCAGTACTTC. Amino acid sequence: CASSLLQQGPYEQYF. The chain uses TRBV11-2 and TRBJ2-7; D is perhaps TRBD1 (6 bases). V was clipped by 2 bases and J by 2 bases, with 13 bases between them. The CDR3 has 15 residues. Germline values: CDR1 SGHAT, CDR2 FQNNGV.

CDR3 sequence (DNA): TGTGCCAGCAGCGTATGGGCTAGCGGGGACAATGAGCAGTTCTTC. Residues: CASSVWASGDNEQFF. The J gene is TRBJ2-1, the V gene TRBV9; 9 bases match TRBD2. Germline assignment: CDR1 SGDLS and CDR2 YYNGEE. J lost 5 bases, V lost 1 base, and 4 bases had no gene match. The CDR3 is 15 residues long. The full variable domain, its missing parts supplied by reference TRBV9 and TRBJ2-1, is DSGVTQTPKHLITATGQRVTLRCSPRSGDLSVYWYQQSLDQGLQFLIQYYNGEERAKGNILERFSAQQFPDLHSELNLSSLELGDSALYFCASSVWASGDNEQFFGPGTRLTVL.

V and J are TRBV21-1 and TRBJ1-6; TRBD1, the D gene given by the table, was not confirmed from the DNA. TRBV21-1 is a documented pseudogene. The CDR3 is 17 residues long. CDR3 in DNA: TGTGCCAGCAGCAAAGGGGACAGGGTCTCCTATAATTCACCCCTCCACTTT. Its translation is CASSKGDRVSYNSPLHF.

The chain is built from TRBV15 and TRBJ1-5, with TRBD1 matching 10 bases. This CDR3 is built from 17 residues. Germline V gene sequence: CDR1 LNHNV, CDR2 YYDKDF (reference sequence). V dropped 2 bases and J dropped 0; count of bases not matched to a gene: 4. The CDR3 loop reads CATSRKGTGVSNQPQHF. Here the CDR3 DNA reads TGTGCCACCAGCAGAAAAGGGACAGGGGTTAGCAATCAGCCCCAGCATTTT.

The chain employs TRBV6-1 and TRBJ2-3; D might be TRBD1 (5 bases). This CDR3 is built from 16 residues. V was clipped by 1 base and J by 0 bases, with 11 bases between them. Germline V CDR1 and CDR2: MNHNS, SASEGT. As DNA, the CDR3 is TGTGCCAGCAGTGAAGGGGGCTACTCGAGCACAGATACGCAGTATTTT. Translating gives CASSEGGYSSTDTQYF.

The gene calls are TRBV27 and TRBJ1-2; 7 bases are a match to TRBD1. CDR1 is MNHEY, CDR2 SMNVEV, per germline (reference sequence). V lost 3 bases to trimming and J lost 6 bases; unmatched junction nucleotides: 13. The CDR3 is 16 residues long. The CDR3 DNA reads TGTGCCAGCAGTTTCTACCAGACAGGGACATCCCATGGCTACACCTTC. Translation: CASSFYQTGTSHGYTF.

The chain carries TRBV6-1 and TRBJ2-5; 7 bases are shared with TRBD1. The V segment lost 1 base and the J segment 5 bases; nucleotides outside the gene matches: 10. The CDR3 is 16 residues long. Germline V gene sequence: CDR1 MNHNS, CDR2 SASEGT. CDR3: CASSEGGGTQGETQYF. CDR3 nucleotide sequence: TGTGCCAGCAGTGAAGGAGGGGGCACCCAGGGGGAGACCCAGTACTTC.

V and J are TRBV19 and TRBJ1-5, with D possibly matching TRBD1 (6 bases). Trimming pared 4 bases from V and 1 base from J, leaving 11 bases between. CDR1 and CDR2 (germline): LNHDA, SQIVND (reference sequence). The CDR3 contains 15 residues. This chain's CDR3 is CASSSQTGSNQPQHF. The CDR3 DNA sequence: TGTGCCAGTAGTAGTCAGACAGGAAGCAATCAGCCCCAGCATTTT.

The rearrangement joins TRBV4-1 to TRBJ2-3; 15 bases match TRBD2. From germline, CDR1 is MGHRA and CDR2 YSYEKL. The V and J ends lost 2 bases and 8 bases, in that order; junction bases with no gene match: 11. CDR3 length: 18 amino acids. The CDR3 DNA reads TGCGCCAGCAGCCAAACCCCAGGGACTAGCGGGGGGTCGGGTACGCAGTATTTT. This sequence encodes CASSQTPGTSGGSGTQYF.

In this sample, this clone turned up once. A much larger clone lies one base from this, so it may be a read error. The chain couples TRBV10-3 to TRBJ1-1; 7 bases agree with TRBD1. CDR3 length: 12 residues. The J segment lost 4 bases and the V segment lost 5 bases, leaving 1 base of the junction unmatched. In germline, CDR1 is ENHRY, CDR2 SYGVKD. CDR3 coding DNA: TGTGCCATCAGTACAGGGGCCACTGAAGCTTTCTTT. Translation gives CAISTGATEAFF.

This clone has just one count. V and J are TRBV2 and TRBJ1-4, with 8 nucleotides matching TRBD1. With V trimmed by 11 bases and J by 13 bases, 15 bases remained unmatched. The CDR3 is made up of 13 amino acids. CDR1 and CDR2 from the germline V gene are SNHLY and FYNNEI. Here the CDR3 reads CAVGQGRGLGLFF. CDR3 coding DNA: TGTGCCGTTGGACAGGGTAGGGGGTTGGGACTGTTTTTT.

The CDR3 region has the DNA TGTGCCAGCAGTGTACAACATACAGGGCCCCCTCAGCCCCAGCATTTT. Its translation is CASSVQHTGPPQPQHF. The chain links TRBV6-1 to TRBJ1-5; tentatively, D is TRBD1 (6 bases). CDR1 is MNHNS, CDR2 SASEGT, per germline. The CDR3 is made up of 16 amino acids. Trimming shortened V by 4 bases and J by 6 bases, and 19 bases separated the two germline ends.

This clone was observed a handful of times. The CDR3: CASSNGKQYF. Written as DNA, the CDR3 is TGTGCCAGCAGCAATGGCAAGCAGTACTTC. The genes are TRBV21-1 and TRBJ2-7; the table assigns TRBD1, which was not confirmed against the DNA. TRBV21-1 is a recognized pseudogene. The CDR3 runs to 10 residues.

This rearrangement joins TRBV3-1 (or the pseudogene TRBV3-2) to TRBJ2-7, with 8 bases lining up with TRBD1. Germline V CDR1 and CDR2: LGHDT, YNNKEL (reference sequence). The CDR3 has 14 residues. Trimming removed 4 bases from V and 6 bases from J; junction bases left unmatched: 8. The CDR3 DNA follows: TGTGCCAGCAGCCCTGGACAGGGAGCGCGCGAGCAGTACTTC. This sequence encodes CASSPGQGAREQYF.

The CDR3 here is CASSPASSTDTQYF. The CDR3 DNA reads TGTGCCAGCTCACCAGCGAGTAGCACAGATACGCAGTATTTT. The chain carries TRBV18 and TRBJ2-3; no clear D gene. Trimming removed 2 bases from V and 0 bases from J, with 6 bases in between. This CDR3 has 14 amino acids. Germline-derived CDR1 and CDR2 are KGHSH and LQKENI.

The chain employs TRBV7-2 and TRBJ2-3; 15 bases agree with TRBD2. The CDR3 has 14 residues. V was clipped by 5 bases and J by 14 bases; unmatched bases: 8. The germline CDR1 and CDR2 sequences are SGHTA and FQGNSA. The CDR3 here is CASSPRTSGGAGYF. The DNA for the CDR3 is TGTGCCAGCAGCCCTAGGACTAGCGGGGGGGCTGGGTATTTT.

V and J are TRBV7-9 and TRBJ1-1; 10 nucleotides agree with TRBD1. After removal of 3 bases from V and 5 bases from J, the junction contained 9 bases not matched to a gene. CDR1 and CDR2 from the germline V gene are SEHNR and FQNEAQ (reference sequence). This CDR3 contains 16 residues. The CDR3 nucleotides are TGTGCCAGCAGCTTCCTGACAGGGGGCGGATTTACTGAAGCTTTCTTT. This sequence encodes CASSFLTGGGFTEAFF.

The chain uses TRBV7-8 and TRBJ2-7; 8 bases fit TRBD1. CDR3 length: 23 residues. Trimming removed 5 bases from V and 2 bases from J; junction bases left unmatched: 32. Germline V lookup: CDR1 SGHVS, CDR2 FQNEAQ. In DNA, the CDR3 is TGTGCCAGCAGCCCAGGTCCGGGGAATAAGGACAGGGTCCTTTTCGGATCGGCCTACGAGCAGTACTTC. Protein: CASSPGPGNKDRVLFGSAYEQYF.

The chain combines TRBV18 with TRBJ1-2; TRBD1 matches 9 bases. CDR1 is KGHSH, CDR2 LQKENI, per germline. The CDR3 consists of 16 residues. Trimming at V came to 3 bases and at J to 12 bases, leaving 17 bases not matched to a gene. The CDR3 is CASSPLKQGAVPVDTF. Here the CDR3 DNA reads TGTGCCAGCTCACCTCTAAAACAGGGGGCTGTGCCAGTGGACACCTTC.

The CDR3 region is CASSQRLTDTEAFF. For the CDR3, the DNA is TGTGCCAGCAGCCAACGTCTCACAGACACTGAAGCTTTCTTT. The chain links TRBV4-2 to TRBJ1-1; the D is unclear. Between the trimmed V and J ends, which lost 2 bases and 3 bases, there was a span of 10 bases. Looked up from germline, CDR1 is LGHNA and CDR2 is YNFKEQ. The CDR3 is made up of 14 amino acids.

The J gene is TRBJ1-5, the V gene TRBV19, with D unresolved. CDR1 LNHDA and CDR2 SQIVND come from the germline V gene (reference sequence). V dropped 5 bases and J dropped 2 bases, with 13 bases sitting between them. The CDR3 has 15 residues. In nucleotides, the CDR3 is TGTGCCAGTAGTCCCGCATCGGGAGGCAATCAGCCCCAGCATTTT. It codes for CASSPASGGNQPQHF.

This clone was seen more than once but under ten times. This sequence joins TRBV2 and TRBJ1-5, with D unresolved. This CDR3 has 15 residues. V lost 5 bases to trimming and J lost 0 bases, with 11 bases between them. CDR1 SNHLY and CDR2 FYNNEI come from the germline V gene. As DNA, the CDR3 is TGTGCCAGCAGTCTACAGCAAATTAGCAATCAGCCCCAGCATTTT. Translated: CASSLQQISNQPQHF.